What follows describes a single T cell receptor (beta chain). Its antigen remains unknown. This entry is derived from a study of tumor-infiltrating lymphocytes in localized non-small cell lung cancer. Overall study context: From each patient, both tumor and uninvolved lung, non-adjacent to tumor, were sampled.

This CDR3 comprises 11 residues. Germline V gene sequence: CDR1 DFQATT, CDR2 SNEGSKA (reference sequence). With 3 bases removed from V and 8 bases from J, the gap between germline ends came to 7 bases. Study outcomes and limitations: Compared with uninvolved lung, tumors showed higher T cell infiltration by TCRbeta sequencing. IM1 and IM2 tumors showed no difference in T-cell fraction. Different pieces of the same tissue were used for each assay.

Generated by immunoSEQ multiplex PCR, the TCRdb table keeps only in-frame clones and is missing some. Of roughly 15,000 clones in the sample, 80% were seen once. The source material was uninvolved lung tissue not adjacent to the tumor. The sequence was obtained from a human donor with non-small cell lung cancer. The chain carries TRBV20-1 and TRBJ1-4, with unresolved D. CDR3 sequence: CSASLREKLFF. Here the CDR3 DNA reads TGCAGTGCTAGTCTAAGGGAAAAACTGTTTTTT.